A selection of T cell receptor beta chains follows, all from one sample in a study of PD-1 blockade in classical Hodgkin lymphoma. Measured with immunoSEQ multiplex PCR; TCRdb has only the in-frame clones, and not every one. The sample yields around 150,000 clones, around four fifths seen once. Sequenced material: peripheral blood mononuclear cells (PBMCs), taken before the second cycle of nivolumab. The receptors were gathered from a human donor with classical Hodgkin lymphoma. CDR3s include the opening cysteine and the closing phenylalanine or tryptophan.

J | V | CDR3
TRBJ2-7 | TRBV2 | CASSLAGVSEQYF
TRBJ1-6 | TRBV7-9 | CASSLTGISPLHF
TRBJ1-4 | TRBV21-1 | CASSSGQVVGEKLFF
TRBJ2-1 | TRBV7-6 | CASSSRTDNEQFF
TRBJ2-5 | TRBV27 | CASSPRDRALRQETQYF
TRBJ1-1 | TRBV7-2 | CASSLVVYGTEAFF
TRBJ2-3 | TRBV9 | CASSADLDTQYF
TRBJ1-2 | TRBV10-3 | CAISTEYGYTF
TRBJ2-4 | TRBV5-4 | CASSFLGGSAGIQYF
TRBJ2-7 | TRBV28 | CASSPPGQGGEDEQYF
TRBJ1-5 | TRBV10-3 | CAISAGPNQPQHF
TRBJ1-5 | TRBV19 | CASKDRPGNQPQHF
TRBJ1-1 | TRBV6-1 | CASSAFGGVNTEAFF
TRBJ1-5 | TRBV5-4 | CASSQGTQPQHF
TRBJ2-2 | TRBV21-1 | CASSKRTGGTTGELFF
TRBJ2-7 | TRBV7-6 | CASSPLTGVEQYF
TRBJ1-4 | TRBV6-1 | CAGKNRGRNEKLFF
TRBJ2-2 | TRBV5-1 | CASSLRITGELFF
TRBJ1-1 | TRBV19 | CASSLDREATEAFF
TRBJ2-1 | TRBV10-3 | CAISDHTSGGAAEQFF
TRBJ1-1 | TRBV11-3 | CASSPGTGSTEAFF
TRBJ2-1 | TRBV5-6 | CASSLPVGVANEQFF
TRBJ2-3 | TRBV15 | CATSRLSGISTDTQYF
TRBJ2-5 | TRBV29-1 | CSVGVGGVETQYF
TRBJ2-3 | TRBV18 | CASSPQTRDTQYF
TRBJ1-2 | TRBV7-9 | CASSARPLLGYTF
TRBJ2-1 | TRBV19 | CASSIQAGLGNEQFF
TRBJ2-7 | TRBV6-5 | CASSASGRSRREQYF
TRBJ2-1 | TRBV14 | CASSQALAGIYNEQFF
TRBJ2-5 | TRBV4-2 | CASSQDRSGRGQTQYF
TRBJ2-7 | TRBV5-6 | CASSLDRGGAPYEQYF
TRBJ1-1 | TRBV7-2 | CASSWGRVNTEAFF
TRBJ2-7 | TRBV27 | CASSLSQSSYEQYF
TRBJ2-1 | TRBV5-4 | CASSFPAGEQFF
TRBJ2-6 | TRBV19 | CASSIEVLSGANVLTF
TRBJ2-1 | TRBV10-3 | CATSTGEVNEQFF
TRBJ2-5 | TRBV5-4 | CASSLWTGEETQYF
TRBJ2-2 | TRBV6-5 | CASAGRVAGELFF
TRBJ2-7 | TRBV10-3 | CATTSGDYEQYF
TRBJ2-1 | TRBV5-6 | CASSPGTGAYNEQFF
TRBJ2-6 | TRBV2 | CASNTGRIIPAGANVLTF
TRBJ1-1 | TRBV29-1 | CSVDRASTEAFF
TRBJ2-1 | TRBV9 | CASSVGLAGGRRANEQFF
TRBJ1-6 | TRBV6-1 | CASRWDRASNSPLHF
TRBJ2-2 | TRBV5-1 | CASSFGTGATGELFF
TRBJ2-3 | TRBV5-5 | CASSLITGADTQYF
TRBJ2-3 | TRBV6-5 | CASSYSNGGITDTQYF
TRBJ2-7 | TRBV28 | CASSGVQGQYF
TRBJ1-1 | TRBV7-3 | CASSLSPQGSMNTEAFF
TRBJ2-5 | TRBV7-9 | CASSLGGFQETQYF
TRBJ2-7 | TRBV5-1 | CASSLIRGVHEQYF
TRBJ2-7 | TRBV28 | CASAGSAESSYEQYF
TRBJ1-5 | TRBV7-8 | CASSPALGGPQHF
TRBJ2-7 | TRBV5-8 | CATRDSYEQYF
TRBJ2-1 | TRBV19 | CASSIEHGLAGGNEQFF